This is a list of T cell receptor beta chains from one sample in a study of PD-L1 blockade in urothelial cancer. The method was immunoSEQ multiplex PCR; TCRdb's version includes in-frame clones alone and lacks a portion of them. The sample includes about 45,000 clones, around 82% of them seen just once. The sample here was PBMCs, taken around atezolizumab (anti-PD-L1) treatment. The receptors were gathered from a man in his sixties with urothelial cancer. Both conserved end residues are trimmed from each CDR3. D genes are given only for firm matches. Clone size is not always given. Where it is, it says once, few, many or a class for expanded clones.

v_call d_call clone_size cdr3_aa
TRBV7-2 TRBD1 NA ASSRQGRNEKLF
TRBV28 TRBD2 few ASSLWGGGGTGELF
TRBV18 TRBD2 NA ASSPPGLAVPYNEQF
TRBV2 NA NA ASSLHSRGQESGYT
TRBV5-4 TRBD1 NA ASSLTGGNYGYT
TRBV28 NA NA ASSPNRAAGGEQY
TRBV2 TRBD1 NA ASEGQGMNTEAF
TRBV30 TRBD2 once AWSVGLAGNTGELF
TRBV28 NA few ASRQRNTIY
TRBV5-1 NA NA ASSATGSDNQPQH
TRBV19 NA NA ASSRLGLSEQY
TRBV30 TRBD1 NA AWSEGQGVEQY
TRBV6-5 TRBD2 NA ASSRLAASTDTQY
TRBV7-2 NA NA ASSLLEGPQH
TRBV27 TRBD1 NA ASSSDRVGGYT
TRBV10-1 NA NA ASSGSEDSGNTIY
TRBV5-1 NA NA ASRADSNTGELF
TRBV6-5 NA NA ASRWTVRGPQH
TRBV5-1 NA NA ASSLGPASGYNEQF
TRBV4-2 TRBD1 NA ASSQDRGTGGPTDTQY
TRBV6-6 NA NA ATIRTDTEAF
TRBV2 NA NA ASSESGTDTQY
TRBV27 NA once ASSSLTEGYSYEQY
TRBV27 NA NA ASIIFRTDYYEQY
TRBV11-3 TRBD1 few ASSLGQGNYEQY
TRBV11-2 NA NA ASSVLPQQGNEQY
TRBV18 NA once ASSPIGETQY
TRBV2 NA NA ASSPRQGNPTQY
TRBV28 NA NA ASSLGQGWTYEQY
TRBV15 TRBD1 NA ATSRVAPPQGLNTEAF
TRBV18 NA NA ASSREGTQRGGYT
TRBV19 TRBD1 NA ASKSGRTGGANQPQH
TRBV7-9 TRBD1 few ASSDRAANEKLF
TRBV5-1 NA once ASSLTPGGDDSPLH
TRBV4-1 NA NA ASSQVDLVTYNEQF